This entry lists 5 T cell receptor beta chains sequenced from one sample in a study of shared clonotypes between healthy human individuals. Only in-frame clones appear in the TCRdb table, and some are missing; sequencing was by immunoSEQ multiplex PCR. Among 700,000 or so clones listed, about two thirds were seen once. Sequencing used memory CD4+ T cells sorted from blood. Stated subset: CD45RA-negative fraction. These receptors were collected from a woman in her twenties or thirties in good health.

V gene TRBV2 combines with J gene TRBJ1-5; D unresolved. The germline V gene encodes CDR1 SNHLY and CDR2 FYNNEI. CDR3 length equals 14 residues. V lost 7 bases and J lost 3, with 13 bases in between. CDR3 protein: CASKRASDNQPQHF. The CDR3 coding sequence is TGTGCCAGCAAGAGGGCTTCCGACAATCAGCCCCAGCATTTT.

The chain links TRBV2 to TRBJ2-5; no definite D call. This CDR3 is 16 amino acids long. Per germline, CDR1 SNHLY and CDR2 FYNNEI. The V and J ends lost 5 bases and 1 base respectively, with 17 bases between them. In nucleotides, the CDR3 is TGTGCCAGCAGTCTATCCTCACCTCAAACCCAAGAGACCCAGTACTTC. It is translated as CASSLSSPQTQETQYF. Combining the CDR3 with reference TRBV2 and TRBJ2-5 gives the whole variable domain EPEVTQTPSHQVTQMGQEVILRCVPISNHLYFYWYRQILGQKVEFLVSFYNNEISEKSEIFDDQFSVERPDGSNFTLKIRSTKLEDSAMYFCASSLSSPQTQETQYFGPGTRLLVL.

This rearrangement joins TRBV29-1 to TRBJ2-1; TRBD2 agrees at 9 bases. From germline, CDR1 is SQVTM and CDR2 ANQGSEA. Trimming took 7 bases from V and 1 from J; bases not matched to a gene: 5. The CDR3 is 14 amino acids. The CDR3 loop is CSGQTSGSYNEQFF. CDR3 nucleotide sequence: TGCAGCGGTCAGACTAGCGGTTCCTACAATGAGCAGTTCTTC.

V gene TRBV19 combines with J gene TRBJ1-2, with D possibly being TRBD1 (6 bases). Germline V gene data show CDR1 as LNHDA and CDR2 as SQIVND (reference sequence). Trimming left V 6 bases short and J 0 bases short, with 14 bases between. The CDR3 runs to 15 residues. The CDR3 loop is CASRDPGAANYGYTF. CDR3 nucleotide sequence: TGTGCCAGTAGAGACCCAGGGGCGGCTAACTATGGCTACACCTTC.

The chain recombines TRBV6-5 with TRBJ2-5, with 10 bases aligning to TRBD1. The germline CDR1 and CDR2 sequences are MNHEY and SVGAGI. The junction had 9 bases not matched to a gene; V was cut back by 6 bases and J by 5 bases. CDR3 length: 15 amino acids. The chain's CDR3 is CASRGRQGARETQYF. CDR3 DNA: TGTGCCAGCAGGGGTCGACAGGGGGCGCGTGAGACCCAGTACTTC.